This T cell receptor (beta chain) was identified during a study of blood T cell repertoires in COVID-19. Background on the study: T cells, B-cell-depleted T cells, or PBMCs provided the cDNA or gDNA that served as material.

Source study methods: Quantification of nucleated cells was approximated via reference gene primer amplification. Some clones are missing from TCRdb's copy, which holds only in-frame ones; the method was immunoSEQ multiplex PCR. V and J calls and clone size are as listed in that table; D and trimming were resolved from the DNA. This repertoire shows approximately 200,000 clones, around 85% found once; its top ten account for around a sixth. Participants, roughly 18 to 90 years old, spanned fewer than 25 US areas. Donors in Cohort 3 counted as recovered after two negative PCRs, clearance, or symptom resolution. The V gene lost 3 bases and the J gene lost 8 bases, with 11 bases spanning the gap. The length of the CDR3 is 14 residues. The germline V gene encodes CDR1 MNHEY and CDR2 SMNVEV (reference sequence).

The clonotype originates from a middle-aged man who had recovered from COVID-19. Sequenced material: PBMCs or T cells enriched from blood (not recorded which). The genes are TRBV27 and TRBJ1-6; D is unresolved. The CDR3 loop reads CASSFLGVDSPLHF. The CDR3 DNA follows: TGTGCCAGCAGTTTTCTGGGAGTAGATTCACCCCTCCACTTT.